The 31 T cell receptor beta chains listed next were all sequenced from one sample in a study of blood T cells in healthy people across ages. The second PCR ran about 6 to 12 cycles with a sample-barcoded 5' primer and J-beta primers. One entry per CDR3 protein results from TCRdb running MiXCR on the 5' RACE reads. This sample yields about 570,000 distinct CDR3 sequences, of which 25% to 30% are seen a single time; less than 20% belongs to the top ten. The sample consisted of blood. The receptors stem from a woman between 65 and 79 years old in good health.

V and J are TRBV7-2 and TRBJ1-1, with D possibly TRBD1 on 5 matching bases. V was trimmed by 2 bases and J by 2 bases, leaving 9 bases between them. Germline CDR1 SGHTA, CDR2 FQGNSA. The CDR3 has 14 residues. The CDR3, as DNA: TGTACCAGCAGCTTATTTGGGGGAAACACTGAAGCTTTCTTT. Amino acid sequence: CTSSLFGGNTEAFF.

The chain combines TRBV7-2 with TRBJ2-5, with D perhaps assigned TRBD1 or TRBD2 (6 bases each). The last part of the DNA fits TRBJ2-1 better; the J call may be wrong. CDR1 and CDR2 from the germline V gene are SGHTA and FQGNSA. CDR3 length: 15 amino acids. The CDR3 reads CASSLGRSGAHEQFF. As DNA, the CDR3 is TGTGCCAGCAGCTTAGGTCGTTCGGGGGCGCATGAGCAGTTCTTC.

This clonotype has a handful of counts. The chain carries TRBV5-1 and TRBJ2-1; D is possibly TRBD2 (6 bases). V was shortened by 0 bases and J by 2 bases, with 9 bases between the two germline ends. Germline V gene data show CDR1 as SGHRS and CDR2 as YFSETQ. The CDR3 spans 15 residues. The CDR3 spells CASSLVAAAYNEQFF. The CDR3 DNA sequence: TGCGCCAGCAGCTTGGTAGCGGCCGCCTACAATGAGCAGTTCTTC.

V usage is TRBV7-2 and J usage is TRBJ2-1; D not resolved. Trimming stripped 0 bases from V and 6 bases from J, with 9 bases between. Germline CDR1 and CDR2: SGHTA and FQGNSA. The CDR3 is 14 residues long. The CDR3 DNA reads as TGTGCCAGCAGCTTAGCGTACAGTGGCAATGAGCAGTTCTTC. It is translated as CASSLAYSGNEQFF.

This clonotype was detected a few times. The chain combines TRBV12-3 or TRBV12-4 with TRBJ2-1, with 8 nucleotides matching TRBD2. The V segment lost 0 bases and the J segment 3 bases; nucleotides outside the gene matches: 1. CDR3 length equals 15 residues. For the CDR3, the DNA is TGTGCCAGCAGTTTAGCGCGGGGGGACTACAATGAGCAGTTCTTC. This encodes CASSLARGDYNEQFF.

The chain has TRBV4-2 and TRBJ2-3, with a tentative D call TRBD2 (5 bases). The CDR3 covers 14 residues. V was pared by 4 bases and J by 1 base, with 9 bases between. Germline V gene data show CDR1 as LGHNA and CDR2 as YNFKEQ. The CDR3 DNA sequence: TGTGCCAGCAGCCGCGAGAGGGGCACAGATACGCAGTATTTT. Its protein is CASSRERGTDTQYF.

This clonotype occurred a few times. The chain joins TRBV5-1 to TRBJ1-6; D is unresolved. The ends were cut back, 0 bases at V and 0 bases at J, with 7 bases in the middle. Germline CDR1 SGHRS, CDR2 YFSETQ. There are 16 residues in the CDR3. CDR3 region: CASSLGPDSYNSPLHF. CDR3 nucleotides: TGCGCCAGCAGCTTGGGGCCGGACTCCTATAATTCACCCCTCCACTTT.

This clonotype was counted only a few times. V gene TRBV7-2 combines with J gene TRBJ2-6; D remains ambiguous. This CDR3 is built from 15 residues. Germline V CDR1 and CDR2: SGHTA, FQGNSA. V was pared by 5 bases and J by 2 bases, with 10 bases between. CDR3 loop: CASSPQWAGANVLTF. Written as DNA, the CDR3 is TGTGCCAGCAGCCCTCAATGGGCTGGGGCCAACGTCCTGACTTTC. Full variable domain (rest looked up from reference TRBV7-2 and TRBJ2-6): GAGVSQSPSNKVTEKGKDVELRCDPISGHTALYWYRQSLGQGLEFLIYFQGNSAPDKSGLPSDRFSAERTGGSVSTLTIQRTQQEDSAVYLCASSPQWAGANVLTFGAGSRLTVL.

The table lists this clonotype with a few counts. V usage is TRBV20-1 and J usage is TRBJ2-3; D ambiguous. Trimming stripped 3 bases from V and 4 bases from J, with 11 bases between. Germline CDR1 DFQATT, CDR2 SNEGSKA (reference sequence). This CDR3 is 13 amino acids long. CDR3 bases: TGCAGTGCTAGCGGGTGGTTCGCAGATACGCAGTATTTT. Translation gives CSASGWFADTQYF.

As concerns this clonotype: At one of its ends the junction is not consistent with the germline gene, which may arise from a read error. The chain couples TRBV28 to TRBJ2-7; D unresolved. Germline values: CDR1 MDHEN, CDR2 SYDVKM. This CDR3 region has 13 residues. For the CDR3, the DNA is TGTGCCAGCAGTCTCTTGGCAGGCGAAATGACGGACTTC. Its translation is CASSLLAGEMTDF.

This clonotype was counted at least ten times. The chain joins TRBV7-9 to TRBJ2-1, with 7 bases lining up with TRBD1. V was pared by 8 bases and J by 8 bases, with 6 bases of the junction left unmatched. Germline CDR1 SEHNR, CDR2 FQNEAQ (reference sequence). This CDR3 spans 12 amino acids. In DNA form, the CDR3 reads TGTGCCAGCGAGGTAGGGGGCCATGAGCAGTTCTTC. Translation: CASEVGGHEQFF.

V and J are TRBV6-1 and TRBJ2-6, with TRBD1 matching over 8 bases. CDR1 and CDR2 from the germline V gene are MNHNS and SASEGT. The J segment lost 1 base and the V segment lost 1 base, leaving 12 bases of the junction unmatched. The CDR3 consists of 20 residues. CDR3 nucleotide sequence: TGTGCCAGCAGTGAAGACGCAATGGGTCGGGACAGGTCTGGGGCCAACGTCCTGACTTTC. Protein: CASSEDAMGRDRSGANVLTF.

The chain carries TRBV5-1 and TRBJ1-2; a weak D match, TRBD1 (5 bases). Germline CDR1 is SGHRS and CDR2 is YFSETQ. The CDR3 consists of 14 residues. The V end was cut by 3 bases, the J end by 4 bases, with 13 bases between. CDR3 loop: CASSSGRGLYGYTF. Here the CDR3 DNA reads TGCGCCAGCAGCTCGGGGAGGGGCCTCTATGGCTACACCTTC.

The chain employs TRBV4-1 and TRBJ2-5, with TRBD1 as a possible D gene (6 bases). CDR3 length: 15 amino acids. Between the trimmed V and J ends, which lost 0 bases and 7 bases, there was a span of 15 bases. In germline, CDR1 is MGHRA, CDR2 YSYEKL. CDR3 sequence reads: CASSQEGSQGRTQYF. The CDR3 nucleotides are TGCGCCAGCAGCCAAGAGGGGTCGCAGGGGCGGACCCAGTACTTC.

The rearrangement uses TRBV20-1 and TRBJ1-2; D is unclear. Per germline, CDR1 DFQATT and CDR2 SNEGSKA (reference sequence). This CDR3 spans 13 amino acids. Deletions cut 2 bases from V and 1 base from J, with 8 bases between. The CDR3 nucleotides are TGCAGTGCTAGATTTCCTTATAACTATGGCTACACCTTC. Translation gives CSARFPYNYGYTF.

The CDR3 bases are TGCAGTGCTAGAGTTACTAGTCACGAGCAGTACTTC. This translates into CSARVTSHEQYF. The genes are TRBV20-1 and TRBJ2-7; the D gene is possibly TRBD2 (5 bases). In germline, CDR1 is DFQATT, CDR2 SNEGSKA (reference sequence). The CDR3 is 12 residues long. Between the trimmed V and J ends, which lost 1 base and 5 bases, there was a span of 9 bases.

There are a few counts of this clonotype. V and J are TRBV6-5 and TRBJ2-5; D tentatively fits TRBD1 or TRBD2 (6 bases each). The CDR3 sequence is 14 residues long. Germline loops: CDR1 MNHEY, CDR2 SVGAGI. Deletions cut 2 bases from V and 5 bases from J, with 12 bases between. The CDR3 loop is CASSYGRGGETQYF. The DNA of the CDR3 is TGTGCCAGCAGTTACGGGAGAGGGGGGGAGACCCAGTACTTC.

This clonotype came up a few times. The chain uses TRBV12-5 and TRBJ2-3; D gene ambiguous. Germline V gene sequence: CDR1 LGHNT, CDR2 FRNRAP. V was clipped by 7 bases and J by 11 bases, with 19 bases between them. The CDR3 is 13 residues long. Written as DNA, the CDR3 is TGTGCTAGTGTCAACTATGTCCGTCGTATGCAGTATTTT. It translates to CASVNYVRRMQYF.

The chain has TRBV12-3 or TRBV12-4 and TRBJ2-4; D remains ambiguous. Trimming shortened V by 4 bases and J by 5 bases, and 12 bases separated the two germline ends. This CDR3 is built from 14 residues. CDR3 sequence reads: CASSSRTRENIQYF. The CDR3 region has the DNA TGTGCCAGCAGTTCTCGGACCCGGGAAAACATTCAGTACTTC.

CDR3 DNA sequence: TGTGCCATCAGTGAGTTGACAGCGTATAATTCACCCCTCCACTTT. Protein product: CAISELTAYNSPLHF. The chain carries TRBV10-3 and TRBJ1-6; TRBD1 is a possible D gene (5 bases). V shed 1 base and J shed 4 bases, with 8 bases lying between them. The CDR3 sequence is 15 residues long. In germline, CDR1 is ENHRY, CDR2 SYGVKD.

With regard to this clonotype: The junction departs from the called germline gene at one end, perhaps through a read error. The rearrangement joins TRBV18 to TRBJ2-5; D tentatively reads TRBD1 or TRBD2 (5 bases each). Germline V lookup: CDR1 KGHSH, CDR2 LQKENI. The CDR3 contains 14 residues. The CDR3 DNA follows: TGTGCCGGCTCACCGCCGGGGCAGAAGGAGACCCAGTACTTC. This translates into CAGSPPGQKETQYF.

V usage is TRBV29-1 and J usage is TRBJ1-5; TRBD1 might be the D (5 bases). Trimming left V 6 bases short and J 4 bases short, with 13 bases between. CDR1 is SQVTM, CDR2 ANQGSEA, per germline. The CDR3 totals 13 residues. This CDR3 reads CSVGTGRNQPQHF. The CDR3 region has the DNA TGCAGCGTGGGGACCGGTCGAAATCAGCCCCAGCATTTT.

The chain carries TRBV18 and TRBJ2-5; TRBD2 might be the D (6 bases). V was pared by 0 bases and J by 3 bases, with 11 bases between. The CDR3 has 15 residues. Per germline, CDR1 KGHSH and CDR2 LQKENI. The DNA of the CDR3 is TGTGCCAGCTCACCACCGGGACTCAGGGAAGAGACCCAGTACTTC. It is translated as CASSPPGLREETQYF.

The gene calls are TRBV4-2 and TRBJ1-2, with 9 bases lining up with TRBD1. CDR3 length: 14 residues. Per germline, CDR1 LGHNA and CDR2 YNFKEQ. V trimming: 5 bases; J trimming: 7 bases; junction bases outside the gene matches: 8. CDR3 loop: CASSTRQGGSGYTF. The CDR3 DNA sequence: TGTGCCAGCAGCACTCGACAGGGGGGCTCTGGCTACACCTTC.

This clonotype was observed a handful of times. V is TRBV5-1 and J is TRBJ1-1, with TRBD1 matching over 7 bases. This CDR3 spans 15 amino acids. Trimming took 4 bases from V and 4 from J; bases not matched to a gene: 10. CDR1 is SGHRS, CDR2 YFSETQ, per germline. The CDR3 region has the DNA TGCGCCAGCAGCGCCGCAGGGGGAGGGGGCACTGAAGCTTTCTTT. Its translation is CASSAAGGGGTEAFF.

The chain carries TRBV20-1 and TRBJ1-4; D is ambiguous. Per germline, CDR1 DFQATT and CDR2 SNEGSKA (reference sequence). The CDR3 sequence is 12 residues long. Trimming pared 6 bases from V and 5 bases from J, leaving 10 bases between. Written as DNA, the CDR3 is TGCAGTGCCAAGGACGGGAATGAAAAACTGTTTTTT. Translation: CSAKDGNEKLFF.

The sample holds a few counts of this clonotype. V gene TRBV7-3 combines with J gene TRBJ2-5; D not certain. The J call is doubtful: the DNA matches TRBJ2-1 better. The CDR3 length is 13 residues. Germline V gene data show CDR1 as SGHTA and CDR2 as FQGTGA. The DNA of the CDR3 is TGTGCCAGCAGCTTCCTGGATAACAATGAGCAGTTCTTC. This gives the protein CASSFLDNNEQFF.

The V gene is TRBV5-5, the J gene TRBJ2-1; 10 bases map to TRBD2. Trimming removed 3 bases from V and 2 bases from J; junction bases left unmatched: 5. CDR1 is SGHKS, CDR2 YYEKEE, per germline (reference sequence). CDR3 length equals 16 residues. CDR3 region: CASSSSSGGAYNEQFF. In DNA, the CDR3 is TGTGCCAGCAGCTCCTCAAGCGGGGGGGCCTACAATGAGCAGTTCTTC.

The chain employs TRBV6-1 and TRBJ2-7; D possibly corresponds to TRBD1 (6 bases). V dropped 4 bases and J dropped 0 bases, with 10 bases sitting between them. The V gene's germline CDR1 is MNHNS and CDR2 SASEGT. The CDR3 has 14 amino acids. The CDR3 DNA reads TGTGCCAGCAGTGTACAGGGTCCCTCCTACGAGCAGTACGTC. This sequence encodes CASSVQGPSYEQYV.

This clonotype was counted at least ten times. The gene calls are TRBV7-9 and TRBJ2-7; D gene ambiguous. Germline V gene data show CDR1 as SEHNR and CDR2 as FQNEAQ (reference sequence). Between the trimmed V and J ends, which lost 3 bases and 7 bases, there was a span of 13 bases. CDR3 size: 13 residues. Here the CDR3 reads CASSFTAQMEQYF. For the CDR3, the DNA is TGTGCCAGCAGCTTCACGGCACAGATGGAGCAGTACTTC.

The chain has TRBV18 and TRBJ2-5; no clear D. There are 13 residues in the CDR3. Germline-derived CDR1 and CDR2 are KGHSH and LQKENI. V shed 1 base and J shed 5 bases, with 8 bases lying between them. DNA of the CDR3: TGTGCCAGCTCACCACTGGAGTCGGAGACCCAGTACTTC. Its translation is CASSPLESETQYF.